This T cell receptor beta chain was obtained from a study of tumor-infiltrating lymphocytes in oesophageal squamous cell carcinoma. TCRdb reprocessed the PCR reads with MiXCR, giving one entry per CDR3 protein. The table shows about 10,000 distinct CDR3 sequences, with under 70% occurring only once. There are 16 residues in the CDR3. Losses at the gene ends were 4 bases for V and 3 bases for J; bases not matched to a gene: 3. In germline, CDR1 is MNHNY, CDR2 SVGAGI (reference sequence). The sequence derives from a female donor with esophageal squamous cell carcinoma. The chain links TRBV6-6 to TRBJ2-2, with TRBD2 matching 12 bases. Specimen: esophageal tumor tissue. The CDR3 DNA follows: TGTGCCAGCAGTTTCGGACTAGCGGGACACACCGGGGAGCTGTTTTTT. It codes for CASSFGLAGHTGELFF.